These 9 T cell receptor beta chains were all obtained from the same sample, sequenced in a study of shared clonotypes between healthy human individuals. Measured with immunoSEQ multiplex PCR; TCRdb has only the in-frame clones, and not every one. The sample gives roughly 2,300,000 clones, around 93% of which show up once; roughly 0.34% is in the top ten. Input material: naive CD4+ T cells from PBMCs. Regarding subset: CD45RA+ positively selected. The origin of the receptors is a man aged 18 to 29 in good health. Some clones in this sample may be carry-over from other donors' samples.

The chain couples TRBV28 to TRBJ1-1; D remains unclear. The CDR3 loop spans 11 amino acids. V lost 9 bases to trimming and J lost 0 bases, with 5 bases between them. Germline loops: CDR1 MDHEN, CDR2 SYDVKM. In DNA, the CDR3 is TGTGCCAGTGGTGTGAACACTGAAGCTTTCTTT. Encoded protein: CASGVNTEAFF. Supplemented by reference TRBV28 and TRBJ1-1, the full variable domain reads DVKVTQSSRYLVKRTGEKVFLECVQDMDHENMFWYRQDPGLGLRLIYFSYDVKMKEKGDIPEGYSVSREKKERFSLILESASTNQTSMYLCASGVNTEAFFGQGTRLTVV.

J is TRBJ1-1 and V is TRBV5-1; D unclear. The germline V gene has CDR1 SGHRS and CDR2 YFSETQ. CDR3 length: 13 residues. Trimming cost V 4 bases and J 3 bases, with 10 bases left between them. The CDR3 here is CASSPGAYTEAFF. The DNA of the CDR3 is TGCGCCAGCAGCCCAGGAGCGTACACTGAAGCTTTCTTT.

The rearrangement joins TRBV5-1 to TRBJ2-2; 7 bases agree with TRBD1. Germline V gene sequence: CDR1 SGHRS, CDR2 YFSETQ. The ends lost 4 bases at V and 6 bases at J; junction bases unmatched: 9. The CDR3 has 15 residues. CDR3: CASSRDRVRAGELFF. Written as DNA, the CDR3 is TGCGCCAGCAGCCGTGACAGGGTTCGCGCCGGGGAGCTGTTTTTT.

The chain couples TRBV5-5 to TRBJ2-7, with TRBD2 matching over 7 bases. The CDR3 consists of 16 residues. Germline CDR1 SGHKS, CDR2 YYEKEE (reference sequence). The junction had 18 bases not matched to a gene; V was cut back by 6 bases and J by 6 bases. As DNA, the CDR3 is TGTGCCAGCAACCCAACCGGGAGGACGAGGACCCTCGAGCAGTACTTC. Its translation is CASNPTGRTRTLEQYF.

This clone is a singleton in its sample. The chain is built from TRBV9 and TRBJ1-2; D ambiguous. The CDR3 length is 13 residues. V was clipped by 1 base and J by 4 bases, with 8 bases between them. Looked up from germline, CDR1 is SGDLS and CDR2 is YYNGEE. This CDR3 reads CASSVTAGYGYTF. CDR3 sequence (DNA): TGTGCCAGCAGCGTAACGGCTGGCTATGGCTACACCTTC.

Regarding this clone: This CDR3 is also generated by other DNA sequences in the sample. The chain uses TRBV6-6 and TRBJ2-7; 13 bases match TRBD2. CDR3 length: 14 amino acids. V lost 5 bases to trimming and J lost 3 bases; unmatched junction nucleotides: 1. Germline V gives CDR1 MNHNY, CDR2 SVGAGI (reference sequence). The CDR3 protein is CASSRTSGSYEQYF. The CDR3 DNA reads TGTGCCAGCAGTCGGACTAGCGGGAGCTACGAGCAGTACTTC.

The rearrangement uses TRBV5-1 and TRBJ2-4, with D unclear. CDR1 and CDR2 (germline): SGHRS, YFSETQ. Trimming pared 1 base from V and 8 bases from J, leaving 16 bases between. This CDR3 contains 15 residues. The CDR3 nucleotides read TGCGCCAGCAGCTTGCAACAGATAGGTAGGGACATTCAGTACTTC. Protein: CASSLQQIGRDIQYF. Filled out from reference TRBV5-1 and TRBJ2-4, the complete variable domain reads KAGVTQTPRYLIKTRGQQVTLSCSPISGHRSVSWYQQTPGQGLQFLFEYFSETQRNKGNFPGRFSGRQFSNSRSEMNVSTLELGDSALYLCASSLQQIGRDIQYFGAGTRLSVL.

This chain joins TRBV6-1 and TRBJ1-5; D uncertain. Germline V lookup: CDR1 MNHNS, CDR2 SASEGT. Trimming removed 2 bases from V and 0 bases from J, with 17 bases in between. The length of the CDR3 is 18 residues. The DNA of the CDR3 is TGTGCCAGCAGTGAAAGGACGGAGCCGATTTTTAGCAATCAGCCCCAGCATTTT. Its protein product is CASSERTEPIFSNQPQHF.

The chain has TRBV9 and TRBJ2-5, with a weak D call TRBD2 (6 bases). Germline CDR1 SGDLS, CDR2 YYNGEE. Trimming left V 1 base short and J 4 bases short, with 14 bases between. CDR3 length equals 15 residues. CDR3 protein: CASSVIGAGRETQYF. The CDR3 bases are TGTGCCAGCAGCGTAATAGGAGCGGGTCGAGAGACCCAGTACTTC.